The clone carrying this TCR beta chain was observed a handful of times. Its cognate antigen is unknown. The sample comes from a study of T cells after yellow fever vaccination. Study findings and constraints: A weaker but faster secondary response was observed, peaking on day 5 versus 15. Abundant clonotypes from the bulk population could contaminate FACS-sorted repertoires. Among primary-vaccination clones, most reappeared after the booster, at almost 98% for CD4 and more than 75% for CD8.

CDR1 and CDR2 (germline): KGHSH, LQKENI. V was trimmed by 1 base and J by 4 bases, leaving 4 bases between them. CDR3 length equals 12 residues. It was through 5'RACE template switching that TCR cDNA was made, with a universal primer site and UMIs added. TCRdb itself ran the 5' RACE reads through MiXCR, one entry per CDR3 protein. The sample carries around 350,000 distinct CDR3 sequences, roughly 11% recorded once. This sequence was found in a young man who received the YFV17D yellow fever vaccine. V usage is TRBV18 and J usage is TRBJ2-5; D call uncertain. Sample: PBMCs, taken on the day of the first yellow fever vaccination. The DNA of the CDR3 is TGTGCCAGCTCACCACAATTAGAGACCCAGTACTTC. This codes for CASSPQLETQYF.